This T cell receptor beta chain stems from a study of blood T cells in healthy people across ages. Study results and limitations: Estimates of diversity drawn from one million T cells were considered underestimates. PBMCs went unsorted, and a conclusive naive versus antigen-experienced comparison was therefore prevented.

With a J-beta primer mix and a sample-barcoded 5' primer, a second PCR ran roughly 6 to 11 cycles. MiXCR was run by TCRdb on the 5' RACE reads, yielding one entry per CDR3 protein. The sample holds approximately 790,000 distinct CDR3 sequences, approximately 65% seen once. This clonotype was seen once. As yet, its antigen is unknown. The CDR3 consists of 18 residues. Trimming took 4 bases from V and 2 from J; bases not matched to a gene: 16. CDR1 and CDR2 from the germline V gene are SGHRS and YFSETQ. The sample was blood. V usage is TRBV5-1 and J usage is TRBJ2-7; 9 positions match TRBD2. This clonotype originated in a man aged 25 to 45 in good health. The CDR3 nucleotides read TGCGCCAGCAGCACCCAAGGTCCGGGACTAGCAGCCCCCTACGAGCAGTACTTC. Translating gives CASSTQGPGLAAPYEQYF. The variable domain in full, with the rest retrieved from reference TRBV5-1 and TRBJ2-7, is KAGVTQTPRYLIKTRGQQVTLSCSPISGHRSVSWYQQTPGQGLQFLFEYFSETQRNKGNFPGRFSGRQFSNSRSEMNVSTLELGDSALYLCASSTQGPGLAAPYEQYFGPGTRLTVT.